This T cell receptor (beta chain) was identified in a study of shared clonotypes between healthy human individuals. Study information: The cohort had two women and three men, ages 18 to 49.

It was at deep level that the assay was run. Profiled with immunoSEQ multiplex PCR; TCRdb holds only in-frame clones, not every one. The sample has 740,000 or so clones, approximately 73% seen once. Overall study findings and caveats: Generally, naive subsets (rather than memory subsets) showed larger estimated richness.

The CDR3 contains 17 residues. Points on this clone: What it binds is not known.

The TCR sequence derives from a woman between 25 and 40 years old in good health. The chain employs TRBV1 and TRBJ2-3; the D call in the table, TRBD1, was not verified against the DNA. TRBV1 is assigned pseudogene status. Sequenced material: memory CD4+ T cells sorted from blood. Subset here: CD45RA-negative fraction. The CDR3 DNA reads as TGCACCAGCAGCCCAATCATAGCCAGTACAGGAGCCGATACGCAGTATTTT. Translation gives CTSSPIIASTGADTQYF.